A selection of T cell receptor beta chains follows, all from one sample in a study of cytomegalovirus exposure and HLA in healthy donors. Data came from immunoSEQ multiplex PCR; TCRdb stores just in-frame clones and leaves some out. The table includes a few hundred thousand clones, 80% detected once. The sequencing sample was made of PBMCs. All receptors come from a girl aged 2 to 9 in good health and CMV-seronegative. Both conserved end residues are part of each CDR3. The D gene is left open where the match is weak. The size field is filled for only some rows; it gives once, few, many or a size class.

d_call	clone_size	v_call	j_call	cdr3_aa	cdr3_nt
TRBD2	.	TRBV28	TRBJ2-5	CASRLAGQETQYF	TGTGCCAGCCGACTAGCGGGACAAGAGACCCAGTACTTC
TRBD1	.	TRBV10-1	TRBJ2-2	CASNPSGTEINTGELFF	TGCGCCAGCAATCCATCCGGGACAGAGATTAACACCGGGGAGCTGTTTTTT
.	few	TRBV6-5	TRBJ2-7	CASSYSASRGSYEQYF	TGTGCCAGCAGTTACTCGGCCTCCCGCGGCTCCTACGAGCAGTACTTC
.	.	TRBV13	TRBJ2-7	CASSTGTYEQYF	TGTGCCAGCAGCACAGGGACCTACGAGCAGTACTTC
TRBD2	.	TRBV5-4	TRBJ2-1	CASSTSGRGNEQFF	TGTGCCAGCAGCACTAGCGGGAGAGGCAATGAGCAGTTCTTC
.	.	TRBV2	TRBJ2-2	CASNHRRPNTGELFF	TGTGCCAGCAATCACAGACGACCGAACACCGGGGAGCTGTTTTTT
.	.	TRBV10-2	TRBJ1-5	CASGRQPQHF	TGCGCCAGTGGCCGTCAGCCCCAGCATTTT
.	.	TRBV7-9	TRBJ2-7	CASSPTRTDNWRQYF	TGTGCCAGCAGCCCAACTAGGACGGATAATTGGAGGCAGTACTTC
TRBD2	few	TRBV29-1	TRBJ2-3	CSAGRLAGSTDTQYF	TGCAGCGCTGGGAGACTAGCGGGCAGCACAGATACGCAGTATTTT
.	few	TRBV6-5	TRBJ1-1	CASSVGQSNTEAFF	TGTGCCAGCAGTGTAGGACAATCGAACACTGAAGCTTTCTTT
.	few	TRBV27	TRBJ1-5	CASGRGFGSNQPQHF	TGTGCCTCCGGGAGAGGTTTTGGTAGCAATCAGCCCCAGCATTTT
.	.	TRBV5-1	TRBJ2-5	CASRPRGTSYQETQYF	TGCGCCAGCCGACCCCGCGGCACCTCTTACCAAGAGACCCAGTACTTC
.	.	TRBV13	TRBJ1-5	CASSRAGVEQPQHF	TGTGCCAGTTCGCGGGCAGGGGTTGAGCAGCCCCAGCATTTT
.	.	TRBV5-1	TRBJ2-7	CASSLRQPKLYEQYF	TGCGCCAGCAGCTTGAGACAGCCAAAACTCTACGAGCAGTACTTC
.	.	TRBV2	TRBJ1-3	CASSDYSSGNTIYF	TGTGCCAGCAGTGATTACAGCTCTGGAAACACCATATATTTT
TRBD2	once	TRBV29-1	TRBJ2-3	CSVRTSGGADTQYF	TGCAGCGTCAGGACTAGCGGGGGTGCAGATACGCAGTATTTT
.	.	TRBV7-9	TRBJ2-3	CSSSHQESRDTQYF	TGTTCCAGCAGCCACCAGGAAAGCAGAGATACGCAGTATTTT
.	few	TRBV19	TRBJ1-6	CASSRGQHAGSPLHF	TGTGCCAGTAGTAGAGGACAGCACGCCGGGTCACCCCTCCACTTT